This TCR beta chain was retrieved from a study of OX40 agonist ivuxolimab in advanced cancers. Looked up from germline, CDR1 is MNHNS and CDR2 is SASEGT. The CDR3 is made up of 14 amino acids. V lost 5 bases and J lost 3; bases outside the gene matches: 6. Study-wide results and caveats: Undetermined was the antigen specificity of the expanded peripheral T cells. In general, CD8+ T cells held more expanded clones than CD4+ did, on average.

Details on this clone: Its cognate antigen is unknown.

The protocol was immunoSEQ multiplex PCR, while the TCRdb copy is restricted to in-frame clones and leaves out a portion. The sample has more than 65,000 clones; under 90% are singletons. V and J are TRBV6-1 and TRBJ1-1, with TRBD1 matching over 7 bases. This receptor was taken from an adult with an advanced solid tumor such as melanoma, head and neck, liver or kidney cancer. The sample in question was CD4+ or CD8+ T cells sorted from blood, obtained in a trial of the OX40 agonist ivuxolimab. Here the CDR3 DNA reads TGTGCCAGCAGTAAGTCACAGGGGCACACTGAAGCTTTCTTT. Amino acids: CASSKSQGHTEAFF.